These T cell receptor beta chains were read from a single sample in a study of blood T cell repertoires in COVID-19. Sequencing used immunoSEQ multiplex PCR; TCRdb keeps in-frame clones, though not all of them. The sample holds approximately 200,000 clones, more than 80% seen once. The material sequenced was PBMCs or T cells enriched from blood (not recorded which). The receptors were sampled from a man under 40 who had recovered from COVID-19. The CDR3 runs from the conserved cysteine through the conserved F or W. Fields, in order: D gene, clone size, J gene, V gene, CDR3 DNA, CDR3 protein. D genes are given only for firm matches. Clone size is shown for a subset of rows, as once, few, many or a class of expanded clone.

-,-,TRBJ2-7,TRBV21-1,TGTGCCAGCAGCAACTTCTGGCGGGAGAAGGGGCAGTACTTC,CASSNFWREKGQYF
-,-,TRBJ1-4,TRBV19,TGTGCCAGTAGTATTGAGGCTTCTAATGAAAAACTGTTTTTT,CASSIEASNEKLFF
TRBD2,few,TRBJ2-7,TRBV28,TGTGCCAGCAGTCAAACTAGCGGGGGGACCTGGGAGCAGTACTTC,CASSQTSGGTWEQYF
TRBD1,-,TRBJ2-1,TRBV24-1,TGTGCCACCAGAGGGACAGTCCCCAATGAGCAGTTCTTC,CATRGTVPNEQFF
TRBD2,-,TRBJ2-1,TRBV3-1/TRBV3-2,TGTGCCAGCAGCCAGCCGGGAGGCAATGAGCAGTTCTTC,CASSQPGGNEQFF
-,-,TRBJ1-1,TRBV7-9,TGTGCCAGCAGCTTAGAAGGGGGACGGAACACTGAAGCTTTCTTT,CASSLEGGRNTEAFF
TRBD2,-,TRBJ2-7,TRBV30,TGTGCCTGGCAAACTAGCGGGATCCTATTCCACGAGCAGTACTTC,CAWQTSGILFHEQYF
TRBD2,-,TRBJ2-7,TRBV6-5,TGTGCCAGCAGTTACGACGGTAGCGGGGGCTACGAGCAGTACTTC,CASSYDGSGGYEQYF
-,-,TRBJ2-6,TRBV4-1,TGCGCCAGCAGCCAAGGGCAGGCCCGCTCTGGGGCCAACGTCCTGACTTTC,CASSQGQARSGANVLTF
TRBD1,-,TRBJ2-1,TRBV11-3,TGTGCCAGCAGCTTAGCCCCATTACAACAGGGGAGAGGCTACAATGAGCAGTTCTTC,CASSLAPLQQGRGYNEQFF
TRBD1,-,TRBJ2-3,TRBV20-1,TGCAGTGCCAGTTACCGGACAGGGGGCCCTACAGATACGCAGTATTTT,CSASYRTGGPTDTQYF
TRBD1,-,TRBJ1-2,TRBV5-8,TGTGCCAGCAGCTTGCTCCAGGGGGGTGGCTATGGCTACACCTTC,CASSLLQGGGYGYTF
-,-,TRBJ1-1,TRBV15,TGTGCCACCAGCAGAGTTGATTTAGTAAGCGGGACGGGATGGATGAACACTGAAGCTTTCTTT,CATSRVDLVSGTGWMNTEAFF
TRBD2,-,TRBJ2-3,TRBV28,TGTGCCAGCAGTGAAAGCGGGAGAGTAACAGATACGCAGTATTTT,CASSESGRVTDTQYF
-,-,TRBJ2-3,TRBV7-9,TGTGCCGGGACAGGGGCTAGCGGGAGGAGTAGCACAGATACGCAGTATTTT,CAGTGASGRSSTDTQYF
TRBD1,-,TRBJ1-5,TRBV28,TGTGCCAGCAAGCTGGACAGGCTCATTTATAGCAATCAGCCCCAGCATTTT,CASKLDRLIYSNQPQHF
TRBD2,-,TRBJ2-1,TRBV19,TGTGCCAGTAGTATCACACGGACTAGCGGGAGCAACAATGAGCAGTTCTTC,CASSITRTSGSNNEQFF